This TCR beta chain was sequenced for a study of T cell responses to AZD1222 COVID-19 vaccine. Study at large: Pooling was applied to second doses at about 4 or about 12 weeks.

Comments on this clone: The target antigen is unknown.

The CDR3 is 14 residues long. V shed 5 bases and J 4 bases; nucleotides not matched to a gene: 6. Germline V gene data show CDR1 as SEHNR and CDR2 as FQNEAQ (reference sequence). Notes on the study in general: Clonal diversity was possibly underestimated, and white British individuals and females predominated among donors. All repertoire sampling was performed exclusively after the peak T cell response. Among vaccine-associated CD4 TCRs, coverage spanned spike, with dominance at 160-218 and 743-854.

Using immunoSEQ multiplex PCR, the repertoire was profiled, and TCRdb retains in-frame clones only, with some absent. The sample has 200,000 or so clones; about 94% are singletons. The TCR sequence derives from an adult in good health. The chain recombines TRBV7-9 with TRBJ1-2, with 8 bases matching TRBD1. The source material was peripheral blood, sampled on day 0 of AZD1222 vaccination. CDR3 sequence (DNA): TGTGCCAGCAGCCTTGGGACAGGAGCCTATGGCTACACCTTC. It codes for CASSLGTGAYGYTF.